The next 29 T cell receptor beta chains were all read from a single sample in a study of blood T cell repertoires in COVID-19. Profiled with immunoSEQ multiplex PCR; TCRdb holds only in-frame clones, not every one. The data hold under 150,000 clones, with about 80% observed a single time. Sequenced input: peripheral blood. These receptors were taken from a human donor in a cohort sampled during active COVID-19.

The chain links TRBV10-3 to TRBJ2-1, with TRBD2 identical over 10 bases. This CDR3 region has 14 residues. Losses at the gene ends were 0 bases for V and 9 bases for J; bases not matched to a gene: 2. Per germline, CDR1 ENHRY and CDR2 SYGVKD. In nucleotides, the CDR3 is TGTGCCATCAGTGAGTCGACTAGCGGGCGTGAGCAGTTCTTC. Its protein is CAISESTSGREQFF.

The chain links TRBV25-1 to TRBJ2-7, with 8 nucleotides matching TRBD1. Trimming removed 8 bases from V and 0 bases from J; junction bases left unmatched: 3. Germline CDR1 and CDR2: MGHDK and SYGVNS. The CDR3 covers 13 residues. CDR3 sequence: CASGDRSSYEQYF. The CDR3 bases are TGTGCCAGCGGGGACAGGAGCTCCTACGAGCAGTACTTC.

This chain connects TRBV6-2 or TRBV6-3 to TRBJ2-1; D might be TRBD2 (5 bases). The CDR3 is 12 amino acids. Germline V gives CDR1 MNHEY, CDR2 SVGEGT. Trimming left V 6 bases short and J 10 bases short, with 13 bases between. The CDR3 loop reads CASRYSGREQFF. CDR3 sequence (DNA): TGTGCCAGCAGGTACAGCGGTAGGGAGCAGTTCTTC.

On this clone itself: At one of its ends the junction is not consistent with the germline gene, which may arise from a read error. V gene TRBV28 combines with J gene TRBJ2-4, with 8 bases fitting TRBD1. The CDR3 is 11 amino acids. CDR1 is MDHEN and CDR2 is SYDVKM in the germline V gene. This CDR3 is CASSSPGGPNF. CDR3 coding DNA: TGTGCCAGCAGTTCGCCAGGGGGCCCGAACTTC.

This clone came up a few times. The chain joins TRBV5-1 to TRBJ2-2, with 8 bases fitting TRBD2. V lost 3 bases to trimming and J lost 1 base; unmatched junction nucleotides: 5. The germline gives CDR1 SGHRS, CDR2 YFSETQ. This CDR3 contains 16 residues. This chain's CDR3 is CASSSISGVNTGELFF. As DNA, the CDR3 is TGCGCCAGCAGCTCGATTAGCGGGGTGAACACCGGGGAGCTGTTTTTT.

The V call is TRBV3-1 (or the pseudogene TRBV3-2), the J call TRBJ2-5, with D possibly matching TRBD1 (6 bases). Germline values: CDR1 LGHDT, CDR2 YNNKEL (reference sequence). The CDR3 spans 16 residues. V was trimmed by 4 bases and J by 2 bases, leaving 17 bases between them. The chain's CDR3 is CASSPEAGVPQETQYF. The CDR3 bases are TGTGCCAGCAGCCCCGAAGCAGGGGTGCCTCAAGAGACCCAGTACTTC.

This chain uses TRBV5-1 with TRBJ2-3; 16 bases fit TRBD2. The ends lost 1 base at V and 0 bases at J; junction bases unmatched: 2. Germline V gene data show CDR1 as SGHRS and CDR2 as YFSETQ. The CDR3 extends over 18 amino acids. The CDR3 DNA is TGCGCCAGCAGCTTGCTGGGACTAGCGGGGGGGAGCACAGATACGCAGTATTTT. Its protein product is CASSLLGLAGGSTDTQYF.

The V call is TRBV14, the J call TRBJ2-1, with 14 bases that match TRBD2. This CDR3 has 14 amino acids. V was pared by 3 bases and J by 10 bases, with 2 bases of the junction left unmatched. Per germline, CDR1 SGHDN and CDR2 FVKESK. This CDR3 reads CASSQGLAGVEQFF. CDR3 nucleotide sequence: TGTGCCAGCAGCCAGGGACTAGCGGGAGTGGAGCAGTTCTTC.

The chain couples TRBV7-2 to TRBJ2-5; maybe TRBD2 (5 bases). The CDR3 spans 14 residues. The germline V gene has CDR1 SGHTA and CDR2 FQGNSA. Deletions cut 5 bases from V and 1 base from J, with 11 bases between. In DNA, the CDR3 is TGTGCCAGCAGCCTGCAGGCGGGCCAAGAGACCCAGTACTTC. Protein sequence: CASSLQAGQETQYF.

The V gene is TRBV5-1, the J gene TRBJ2-7; the match to TRBD2 covers 12 bases. The junction had 2 bases not matched to a gene; V was cut back by 2 bases and J by 2 bases. CDR1 and CDR2 (germline): SGHRS, YFSETQ. The CDR3 loop spans 15 amino acids. In DNA form, the CDR3 reads TGCGCCAGCAGCTTACTAGCGGGAGGTGCCTACGAGCAGTACTTC. This translates into CASSLLAGGAYEQYF.

CDR3 sequence (DNA): TGTGCCAGCAGCACTCCTAAACAGGGTACTTACGAGCAGTACTTC. Residues: CASSTPKQGTYEQYF. This chain connects TRBV5-4 to TRBJ2-7, with a weak D call TRBD1 (6 bases). This CDR3 has 15 residues. Trimming pared 4 bases from V and 4 bases from J, leaving 18 bases between. Germline values: CDR1 SGHNT, CDR2 YYREEE (reference sequence).

CDR3 in amino acids: CATGRATSGATNTGELFF. CDR3 bases: TGTGCCACCGGGAGGGCTACTAGCGGGGCGACGAACACCGGGGAGCTGTTTTTT. This rearrangement joins TRBV24-1 to TRBJ2-2; 10 nucleotides line up with TRBD2. CDR3 length: 18 amino acids. The V and J ends lost 9 bases and 0 bases, in that order; junction bases with no gene match: 12. Germline CDR1 KGHDR, CDR2 SFDVKD.

The rearrangement joins TRBV2 to TRBJ1-3, with D perhaps matching TRBD1 (6 bases). CDR1 and CDR2 from the germline V gene are SNHLY and FYNNEI. This CDR3 is 14 amino acids long. V lost 9 bases and J lost 0, with 12 bases in between. The CDR3 sequence is CASGSGVSGNTIYF. CDR3 bases: TGTGCCAGTGGTTCAGGGGTCTCTGGAAACACCATATATTTT.

CDR3 DNA sequence: TGTGCCAGCAGTTACAGGGAGGCCTACGAGCAGTACTTC. Translating gives CASSYREAYEQYF. V and J are TRBV6-5 and TRBJ2-7, with D perhaps matching TRBD2 (6 bases). Germline V CDR1 and CDR2: MNHEY, SVGAGI. Trimming removed 2 bases at V and 2 bases at J, with 7 bases between. The length of the CDR3 is 13 residues.

This chain links TRBV7-9 with TRBJ1-6; 8 bases line up with TRBD1. Trimming removed 8 bases from V and 7 bases from J; junction bases left unmatched: 4. The CDR3 has 13 amino acids. The germline V gene has CDR1 SEHNR and CDR2 FQNEAQ (reference sequence). The CDR3 loop reads CASVQGENSPLHF. CDR3 DNA sequence: TGTGCCAGCGTACAGGGGGAAAATTCACCCCTCCACTTT.

The J gene is TRBJ1-1, the V gene TRBV5-6, with D hard to call. The CDR3 loop spans 13 amino acids. Trimming removed 3 bases from V and 4 bases from J, with 10 bases in between. The germline V gene has CDR1 SGHDT and CDR2 YYEEEE. The CDR3 is CASSYEVGTEAFF. The CDR3 DNA reads as TGTGCCAGCAGCTATGAAGTCGGCACTGAAGCTTTCTTT.

The rearrangement links TRBV6-5 to TRBJ1-1; tentative D call: TRBD1 (5 bases). V lost 2 bases and J lost 4, with 11 bases in between. This CDR3 comprises 14 residues. Germline V lookup: CDR1 MNHEY, CDR2 SVGAGI. The CDR3 DNA reads TGTGCCAGCAGTTACCACCGGGGGGGCACTGAAGCTTTCTTT. It specifies CASSYHRGGTEAFF.

The chain carries TRBV15 and TRBJ1-4; 7 bases agree with TRBD1. In germline, CDR1 is LNHNV, CDR2 YYDKDF (reference sequence). The V segment lost 3 bases and the J segment 8 bases; nucleotides outside the gene matches: 9. The CDR3 has 15 residues. The DNA of the CDR3 is TGTGCCACCAGCAGGGCAACCGGGACAGCAGAAAAACTGTTTTTT. Protein product: CATSRATGTAEKLFF.

There are a few counts of this clone. The chain employs TRBV5-1 and TRBJ1-3; D is uncertain. Germline-derived CDR1 and CDR2 are SGHRS and YFSETQ. V was cut by 2 bases and J by 0 bases, with 9 bases left in between. The CDR3 loop spans 15 amino acids. The CDR3 protein is CASSFEGNSGNTIYF. CDR3 DNA: TGCGCCAGCAGCTTCGAGGGCAACTCTGGAAACACCATATATTTT.

The rearrangement uses TRBV27 and TRBJ2-1, with D possibly matching TRBD2 (6 bases). Trimming cost V 2 bases and J 4 bases, with 12 bases left between them. This CDR3 is built from 15 residues. CDR1 is MNHEY and CDR2 is SMNVEV in the germline V gene (reference sequence). The CDR3 loop is CASSLIGTQYNEQFF. CDR3 nucleotides: TGTGCCAGCAGTTTAATAGGGACTCAGTACAATGAGCAGTTCTTC.

The V and J genes are TRBV21-1 and TRBJ2-1; TRBD1 reflects the table's D call only, with no check against the DNA. TRBV21-1 is a pseudogene segment. This CDR3 is 16 amino acids long. CDR3 DNA sequence: TGTGCCAGCAGCAAAGTATGCGGGACAGGGGACAATGAGCAGTTCTTC. Its protein product is CASSKVCGTGDNEQFF.

V gene TRBV2 combines with J gene TRBJ2-5; D unclear. Germline V gives CDR1 SNHLY, CDR2 FYNNEI. The CDR3 contains 12 residues. V lost 3 bases, J lost 5 bases, and 7 bases lay in between. The CDR3 here is CASSDVSETQYF. DNA of the CDR3: TGTGCCAGCAGTGATGTGTCGGAGACCCAGTACTTC.

Written as DNA, the CDR3 is TGTGCCAGCAGCCAATCGGACAGGCTCCCATATACGCAGTATTTT. It specifies CASSQSDRLPYTQYF. The V and J genes are TRBV16 and TRBJ2-3, with TRBD1 matching over 7 bases. J was trimmed by 7 bases and V by 0 bases; bases with no gene match: 7. Germline V lookup: CDR1 KGHSY, CDR2 FQNENV. CDR3 size: 15 residues.

This sequence joins TRBV27 and TRBJ2-1; TRBD2 matches at 9 bases. The V and J ends lost 6 bases and 5 bases, in that order; junction bases with no gene match: 8. This CDR3 contains 15 residues. Germline V lookup: CDR1 MNHEY, CDR2 SMNVEV (reference sequence). In nucleotides, the CDR3 is TGTGCCAGCAGAGGCGGGGGGGATTCGAACAATGAGCAGTTCTTC. Encoded protein: CASRGGGDSNNEQFF.

A single count supports this clone. The V and J genes are TRBV4-1 and TRBJ1-1; D is unclear. The CDR3 length is 13 residues. CDR1 is MGHRA, CDR2 YSYEKL, per germline. The ends were cut back, 1 base at V and 1 base at J, with 4 bases in the middle. The CDR3 DNA reads as TGCGCCAGCAGCCAAGGGCCGAACACTGAAGCTTTCTTT. Translating gives CASSQGPNTEAFF.

This rearrangement joins TRBV28 to TRBJ2-5; TRBD1 aligns across 10 bases. The V segment lost 6 bases and the J segment 6 bases; nucleotides outside the gene matches: 7. CDR1 MDHEN and CDR2 SYDVKM come from the germline V gene. The CDR3 consists of 14 residues. The CDR3 DNA sequence: TGTGCCAGCAGGGCGACAGGGGGCGCGAAGACCCAGTACTTC. Encoded protein: CASRATGGAKTQYF.

This chain links TRBV6-5 with TRBJ1-5; D remains unclear. CDR3 length: 14 amino acids. The V gene lost 5 bases and the J gene lost 2 bases, with 10 bases spanning the gap. The V gene's germline CDR1 is MNHEY and CDR2 SVGAGI. This CDR3 is CASSPSPGNQPQHF. In DNA form, the CDR3 reads TGTGCCAGCAGTCCCTCCCCGGGCAATCAGCCCCAGCATTTT.

The rearrangement joins TRBV5-8 to TRBJ2-5; TRBD2 aligns across 14 bases. The V gene end was trimmed by 4 bases and the J gene end by 4 bases; junction bases not matched to a gene: 3. The CDR3 extends over 15 amino acids. CDR1 SGHTS and CDR2 YDEGEE come from the germline V gene. The CDR3 bases are TGTGCCAGCAGCCCCGGACTAGCGGGAGGAGAGACCCAGTACTTC. The encoded protein is CASSPGLAGGETQYF.

The CDR3: CASSGDRAETQYF. The DNA for the CDR3 is TGTGCCAGCAGTGGGGACAGGGCAGAGACCCAGTACTTC. The V and J genes are TRBV28 and TRBJ2-5, with 9 bases lining up with TRBD1. This CDR3 has 13 residues. V gave up 5 bases and J gave up 4 bases; unmatched junction bases: 2. Germline assignment: CDR1 MDHEN and CDR2 SYDVKM.